The clone carrying this TCR beta chain was seen a single time. No antigen is known for it. Naive CD4+ cells were CD45RA-selected; the remaining cells were memory. As originally analysed: Because ImmunoSEQ provided only junction sequences with no quality scores, the filtering differed. Libraries were prepared by immunoSEQ multiplex PCR; TCRdb keeps only in-frame clonotypes and omits some of them. V and J calls plus clone size are reproduced from that table; the DNA served to infer D and trimming. The sample holds 800,000 to 1,200,000 clones, about 80% seen once. This specimen belongs to a study of shared clonotypes between healthy human individuals. Whole-study findings and limits: For sorted subsets, rarefaction showed incomplete sequencing despite large depth. Lower generation probabilities were found for non-shared clonotypes than for those shared by all four donors.

This CDR3 is 15 amino acids long. Germline V lookup: CDR1 LNHDA, CDR2 SQIVND (reference sequence). Trimming cost V 5 bases and J 7 bases, with 18 bases left between them. The sequence was collected from a young man in good health. Some clones in this sample may be carry-over from other donors' samples. Input material: memory CD4+ T cells from PBMCs. Subset specified: CD45RA-negative fraction. V gene TRBV19 combines with J gene TRBJ1-5; D perhaps matches TRBD1 (5 bases). In DNA form, the CDR3 reads TGTGCCAGTAGTCCCCATCGAGGGGAGAGGCAGCCCCAGCATTTT. Protein: CASSPHRGERQPQHF. The full variable domain, in which reference TRBV19 and TRBJ1-5 provide the parts outside the CDR3, is DGGITQSPKYLFRKEGQNVTLSCEQNLNHDAMYWYRQDPGQGLRLIYYSQIVNDFQKGDIAEGYSVSREKKESFPLTVTSAQKNPTAFYLCASSPHRGERQPQHFGDGTRLSIL.